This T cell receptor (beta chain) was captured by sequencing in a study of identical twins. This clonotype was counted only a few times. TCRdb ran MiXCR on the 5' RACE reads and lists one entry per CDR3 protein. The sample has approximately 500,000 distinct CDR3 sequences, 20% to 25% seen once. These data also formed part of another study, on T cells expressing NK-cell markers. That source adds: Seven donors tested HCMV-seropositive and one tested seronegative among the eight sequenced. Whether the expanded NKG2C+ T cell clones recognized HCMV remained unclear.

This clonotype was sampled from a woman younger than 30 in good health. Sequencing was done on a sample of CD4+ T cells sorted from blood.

CDR3 protein: CASSLGRTNYGYTF. The CDR3 DNA reads TGTGCCAGCAGTTTGGGCAGAACCAACTATGGCTACACCTTC. The rearrangement uses TRBV12-3 or TRBV12-4 and TRBJ1-2, with D unresolved. This CDR3 spans 14 amino acids. V lost 3 bases and J lost 2, with 10 bases in between.